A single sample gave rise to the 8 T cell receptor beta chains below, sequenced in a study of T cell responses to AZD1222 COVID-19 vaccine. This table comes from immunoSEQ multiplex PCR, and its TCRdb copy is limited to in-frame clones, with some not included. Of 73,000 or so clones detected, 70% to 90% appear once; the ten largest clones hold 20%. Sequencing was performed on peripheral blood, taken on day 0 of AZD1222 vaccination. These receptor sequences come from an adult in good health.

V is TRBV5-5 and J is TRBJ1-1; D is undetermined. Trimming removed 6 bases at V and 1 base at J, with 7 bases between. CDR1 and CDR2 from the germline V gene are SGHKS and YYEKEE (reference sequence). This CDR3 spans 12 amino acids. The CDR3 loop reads CASTTRNTEAFF. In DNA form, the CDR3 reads TGTGCCAGCACCACACGGAACACTGAAGCTTTCTTT.

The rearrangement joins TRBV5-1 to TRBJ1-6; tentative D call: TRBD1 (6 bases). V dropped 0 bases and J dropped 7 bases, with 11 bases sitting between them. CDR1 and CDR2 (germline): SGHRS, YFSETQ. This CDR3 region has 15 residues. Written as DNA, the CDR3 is TGCGCCAGCAGCTTGGGTTCAGGGGTGAATTCACCCCTCCACTTT. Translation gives CASSLGSGVNSPLHF.

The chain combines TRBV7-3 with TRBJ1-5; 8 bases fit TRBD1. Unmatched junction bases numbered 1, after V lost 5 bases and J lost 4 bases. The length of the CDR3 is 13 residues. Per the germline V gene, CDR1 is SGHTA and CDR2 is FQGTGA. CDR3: CASSRDRNQPQHF. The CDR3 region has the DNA TGTGCCAGCAGCCGGGACAGGAATCAGCCCCAGCATTTT.

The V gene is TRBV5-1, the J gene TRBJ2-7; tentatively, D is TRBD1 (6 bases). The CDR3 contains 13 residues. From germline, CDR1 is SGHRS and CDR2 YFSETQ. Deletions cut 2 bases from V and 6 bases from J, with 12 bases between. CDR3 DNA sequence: TGCGCCAGCAGCTTTGACAGGATCTCCGAGCAGTACTTC. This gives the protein CASSFDRISEQYF. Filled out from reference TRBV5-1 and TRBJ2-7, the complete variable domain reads KAGVTQTPRYLIKTRGQQVTLSCSPISGHRSVSWYQQTPGQGLQFLFEYFSETQRNKGNFPGRFSGRQFSNSRSEMNVSTLELGDSALYLCASSFDRISEQYFGPGTRLTVT.

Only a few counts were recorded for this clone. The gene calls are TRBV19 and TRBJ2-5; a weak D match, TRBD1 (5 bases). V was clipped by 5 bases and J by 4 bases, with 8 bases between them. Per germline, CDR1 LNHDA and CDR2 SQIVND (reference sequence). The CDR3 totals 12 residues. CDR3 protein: CASSYRGETQYF. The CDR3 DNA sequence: TGTGCCAGTAGTTATAGGGGAGAGACCCAGTACTTC.

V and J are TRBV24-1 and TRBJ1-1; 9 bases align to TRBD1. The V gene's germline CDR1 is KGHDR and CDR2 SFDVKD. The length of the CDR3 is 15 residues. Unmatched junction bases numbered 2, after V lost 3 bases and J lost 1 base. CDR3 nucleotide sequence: TGTGCCACCAGTGATCCGGGACAGGGGAACACTGAAGCTTTCTTT. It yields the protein CATSDPGQGNTEAFF.

CDR3 amino acids: CASSPGQGADGYTF. For the CDR3, the DNA is TGTGCCAGCAGCCCAGGACAGGGGGCAGACGGCTACACCTTC. The chain carries TRBV7-2 and TRBJ1-2, with 11 bases matching TRBD1. The CDR3 has 14 amino acids. V trimming: 5 bases; J trimming: 8 bases; junction bases outside the gene matches: 7. Germline CDR1 reads SGHTA; CDR2 reads FQGNSA. Based on the CDR3 plus reference TRBV7-2 and TRBJ1-2, the full variable domain is GAGVSQSPSNKVTEKGKDVELRCDPISGHTALYWYRQSLGQGLEFLIYFQGNSAPDKSGLPSDRFSAERTGGSVSTLTIQRTQQEDSAVYLCASSPGQGADGYTFGSGTRLTVV.

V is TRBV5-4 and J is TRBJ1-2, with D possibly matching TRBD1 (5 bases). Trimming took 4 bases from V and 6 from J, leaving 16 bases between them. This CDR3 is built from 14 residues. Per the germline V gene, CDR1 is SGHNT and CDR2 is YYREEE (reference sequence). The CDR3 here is CASSLGRGVDGYTF. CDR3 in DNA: TGTGCCAGCAGCCTCGGGAGGGGAGTCGATGGCTACACCTTC.